This T cell receptor beta chain was recovered during a study of PD-L1 blockade in urothelial cancer. At the level of the study: Patients began atezolizumab, 1,200 mg intravenously every 3 weeks, in the mid-2010s.

The CDR3 consists of 15 residues. V was clipped by 6 bases and J by 4 bases; unmatched bases: 8. Germline V lookup: CDR1 MNHNY, CDR2 SVGAGI (reference sequence). Into every PCR, synthetic TCR analog templates were spiked. Produced via immunoSEQ multiplex PCR; TCRdb's table is partial and in-frame only. The data show 90,000 to 120,000 clones, about 90% seen once. The sequencing used PBMCs, collected around atezolizumab (anti-PD-L1) treatment. The TCR comes from a woman aged 80 or over with urothelial cancer. This chain connects TRBV6-6 to TRBJ2-2; 7 bases match TRBD1. The CDR3 DNA sequence: TGTGCCAGCAGCCAACGACAGGGCGGCACCGGGGAGCTGTTTTTT. As protein: CASSQRQGGTGELFF.